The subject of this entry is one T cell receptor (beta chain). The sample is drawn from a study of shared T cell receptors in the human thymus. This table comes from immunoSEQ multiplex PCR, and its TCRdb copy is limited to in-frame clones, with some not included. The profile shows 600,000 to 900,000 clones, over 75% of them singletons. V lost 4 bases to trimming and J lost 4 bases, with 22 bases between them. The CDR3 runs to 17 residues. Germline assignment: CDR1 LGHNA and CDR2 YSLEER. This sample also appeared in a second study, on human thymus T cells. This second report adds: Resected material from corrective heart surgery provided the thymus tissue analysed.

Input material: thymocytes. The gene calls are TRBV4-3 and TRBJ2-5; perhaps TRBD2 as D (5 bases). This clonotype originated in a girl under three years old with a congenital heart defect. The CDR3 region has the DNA TGCGCCAGCAGCCCCCACTCGGCCCCACCGGCGGGAGAGACCCAGTACTTC. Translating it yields CASSPHSAPPAGETQYF.